This T cell receptor beta chain was sequenced in a study of blood T cell repertoires in COVID-19. The age range of participants was about 18 to 89 years, with residence in about 25 US areas. Two negative PCRs, clearance, or symptom resolution had been documented for recovered Cohort 3 donors. V shed 6 bases and J shed 0 bases, with 9 bases lying between them. The CDR3 runs to 14 residues. Germline V lookup: CDR1 MNHEY, CDR2 SVGAGI. Under the authors' procedure: Cell counts per sample came from amplifying reference gene primers. This table comes from immunoSEQ multiplex PCR, and its TCRdb copy is limited to in-frame clones, with some not included. Clone size and V and J calls were adopted from that table, with D and trimming inferred from the DNA. The table includes roughly 240,000 clones, about 82% detected once.

The sequencing input was PBMCs or T cells enriched from blood (not recorded which). This chain links TRBV6-5 with TRBJ1-5, with D uncertain. The origin of this receptor is a woman between 50 and 59 years old who had recovered from COVID-19. The CDR3 loop reads CASSFGGSNQPQHF. The DNA of the CDR3 is TGTGCCAGCAGCTTTGGCGGTAGCAATCAGCCCCAGCATTTT.